This T cell receptor (beta chain) was sequenced during a study of blood T cells in healthy people across ages. Study-wide results and limits: Using unsorted PBMCs precluded a conclusive naive versus antigen-experienced comparison. Estimates based on one million T cells were treated as lower bounds.

It was with a sample-barcoded 5' primer and a J-beta primer mix that a second PCR of roughly 7 to 12 cycles was run. There were at least 2.5 million CDR3-containing paired-end reads obtained from each sample. TCRdb processed the 5' RACE reads anew with MiXCR; each CDR3 protein has one entry. The data show about a million distinct CDR3 sequences, under 40% seen once. Germline loops: CDR1 SGDLS, CDR2 YYNGEE. The ends were cut back, 0 bases at V and 6 bases at J, with 12 bases in the middle. CDR3 size: 15 residues. Turning to this clonotype: Its antigen remains unknown.

Sequenced input: blood. The gene calls are TRBV9 and TRBJ2-2; D tentatively reads TRBD1 or TRBD2 (5 bases each). The origin of this receptor is a man between 18 and 29 years old in good health. The CDR3, as DNA: TGTGCCAGCAGCGTAGCCCCCCTGGGGGCCGGGGAGCTGTTTTTT. It specifies CASSVAPLGAGELFF.